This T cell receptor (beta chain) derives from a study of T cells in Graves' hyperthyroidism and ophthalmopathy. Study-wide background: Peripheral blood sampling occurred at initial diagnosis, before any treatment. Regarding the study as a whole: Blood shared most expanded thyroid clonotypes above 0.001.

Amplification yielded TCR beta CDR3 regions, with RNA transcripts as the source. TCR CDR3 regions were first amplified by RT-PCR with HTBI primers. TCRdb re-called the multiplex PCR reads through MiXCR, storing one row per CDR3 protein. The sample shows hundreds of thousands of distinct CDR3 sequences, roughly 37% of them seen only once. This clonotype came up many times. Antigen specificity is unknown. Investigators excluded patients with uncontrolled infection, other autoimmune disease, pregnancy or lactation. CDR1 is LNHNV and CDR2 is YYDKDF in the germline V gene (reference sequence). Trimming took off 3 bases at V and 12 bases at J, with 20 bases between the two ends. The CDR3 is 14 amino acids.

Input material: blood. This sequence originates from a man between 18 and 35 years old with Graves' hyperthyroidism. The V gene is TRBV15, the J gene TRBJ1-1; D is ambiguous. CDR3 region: CATSRGRGVGYTFF. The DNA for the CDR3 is TGTGCCACCAGCAGGGGAAGAGGCGTCGGCTATACTTTCTTT.